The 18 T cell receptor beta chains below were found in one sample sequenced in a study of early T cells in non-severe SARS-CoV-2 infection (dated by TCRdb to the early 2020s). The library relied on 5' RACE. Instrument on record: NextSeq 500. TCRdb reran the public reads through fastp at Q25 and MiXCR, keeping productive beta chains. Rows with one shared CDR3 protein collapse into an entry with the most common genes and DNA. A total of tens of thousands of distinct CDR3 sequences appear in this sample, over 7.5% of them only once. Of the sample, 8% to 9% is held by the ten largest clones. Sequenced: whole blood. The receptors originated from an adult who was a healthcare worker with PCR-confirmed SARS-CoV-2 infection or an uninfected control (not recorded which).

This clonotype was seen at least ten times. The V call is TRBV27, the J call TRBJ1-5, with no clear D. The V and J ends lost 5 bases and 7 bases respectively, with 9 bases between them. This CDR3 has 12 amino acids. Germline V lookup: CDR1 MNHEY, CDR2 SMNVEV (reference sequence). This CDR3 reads CASSPLNQPQHF. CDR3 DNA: TGTGCCAGCAGTCCCCTTAACCAGCCCCAGCATTTT.

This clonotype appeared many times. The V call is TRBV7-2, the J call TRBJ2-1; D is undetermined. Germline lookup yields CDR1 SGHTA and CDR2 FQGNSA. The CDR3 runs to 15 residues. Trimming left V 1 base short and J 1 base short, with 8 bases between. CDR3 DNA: TGTGCCAGCAGCTTAGGGACGGCGTCCTACAATGAGCAGTTCTTC. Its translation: CASSLGTASYNEQFF.

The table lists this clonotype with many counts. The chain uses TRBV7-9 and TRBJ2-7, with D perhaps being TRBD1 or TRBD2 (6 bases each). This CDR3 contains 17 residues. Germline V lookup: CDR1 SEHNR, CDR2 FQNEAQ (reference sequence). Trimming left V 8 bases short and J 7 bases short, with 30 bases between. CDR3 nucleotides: TGTGCCAGCGCCCTTGAAGGGTTCGGGCCGACTAGGGGGGAGCAGTACTTC. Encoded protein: CASALEGFGPTRGEQYF.

The CDR3, as DNA: TGTGCCAGTAGTATAGAGCGGGGGGCCTCCTACGAGCAGTACTTC. Amino acid sequence: CASSIERGASYEQYF. The rearrangement links TRBV19 to TRBJ2-7; 8 bases are shared with TRBD2. CDR1 and CDR2 (germline): LNHDA, SQIVND (reference sequence). The ends lost 0 bases at V and 0 bases at J; junction bases unmatched: 1. The CDR3 is made up of 15 amino acids.

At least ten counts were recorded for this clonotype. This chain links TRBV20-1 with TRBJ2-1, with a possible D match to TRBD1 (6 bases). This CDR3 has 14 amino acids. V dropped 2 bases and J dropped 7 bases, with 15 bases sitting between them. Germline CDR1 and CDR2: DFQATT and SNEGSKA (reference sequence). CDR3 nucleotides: TGCAGTGCTAGAAGGGGGAATTCAGTAAATGAGCAGTTCTTC. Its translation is CSARRGNSVNEQFF.

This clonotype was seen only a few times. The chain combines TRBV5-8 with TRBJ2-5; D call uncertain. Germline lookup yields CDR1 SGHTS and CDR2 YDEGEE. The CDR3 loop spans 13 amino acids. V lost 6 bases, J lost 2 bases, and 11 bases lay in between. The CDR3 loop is CASTYSLQETQYF. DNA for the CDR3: TGTGCCAGCACCTACTCCCTACAAGAGACCCAGTACTTC.

CDR3: CASSLEAGQGTQYF. Here the CDR3 DNA reads TGTGCCAGCAGCTTGGAAGCGGGACAGGGGACCCAGTACTTC. V gene TRBV5-6 combines with J gene TRBJ2-5, with 9 positions matching TRBD1. CDR1 and CDR2 from the germline V gene are SGHDT and YYEEEE. Unmatched junction bases numbered 4, after V lost 0 bases and J lost 7 bases. There are 14 residues in the CDR3.

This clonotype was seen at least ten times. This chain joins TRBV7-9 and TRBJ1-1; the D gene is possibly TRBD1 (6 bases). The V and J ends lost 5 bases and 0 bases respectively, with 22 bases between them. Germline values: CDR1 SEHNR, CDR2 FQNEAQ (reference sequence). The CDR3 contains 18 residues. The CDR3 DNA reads TGTGCCAGCAGCACATATGGGACACGCGGGGGCATGAACACTGAAGCTTTCTTT. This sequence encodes CASSTYGTRGGMNTEAFF.

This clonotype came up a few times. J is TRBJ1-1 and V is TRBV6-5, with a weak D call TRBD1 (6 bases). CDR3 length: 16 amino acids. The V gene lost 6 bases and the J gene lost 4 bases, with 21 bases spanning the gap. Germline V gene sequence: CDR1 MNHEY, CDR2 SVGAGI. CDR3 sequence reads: CASSPRGRAGRTEAFF. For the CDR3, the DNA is TGTGCCAGCAGCCCCAGGGGCAGGGCCGGACGCACTGAAGCTTTCTTT.

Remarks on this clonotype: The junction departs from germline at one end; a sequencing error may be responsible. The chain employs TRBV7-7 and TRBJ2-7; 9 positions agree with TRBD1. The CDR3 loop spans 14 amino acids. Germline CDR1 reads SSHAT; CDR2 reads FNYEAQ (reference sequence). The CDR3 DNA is TGTGCTAGCAGCTTCGGGACAGGGCCCTACGAGCAGTACTTC. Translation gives CASSFGTGPYEQYF.

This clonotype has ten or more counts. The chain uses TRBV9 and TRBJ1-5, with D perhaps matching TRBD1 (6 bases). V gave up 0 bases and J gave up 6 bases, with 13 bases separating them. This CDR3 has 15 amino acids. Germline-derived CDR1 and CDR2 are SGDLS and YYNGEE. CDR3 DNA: TGTGCCAGCAGCGTAGATCCCAGGGGCGGTCAGCCCCAGCATTTT. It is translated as CASSVDPRGGQPQHF.

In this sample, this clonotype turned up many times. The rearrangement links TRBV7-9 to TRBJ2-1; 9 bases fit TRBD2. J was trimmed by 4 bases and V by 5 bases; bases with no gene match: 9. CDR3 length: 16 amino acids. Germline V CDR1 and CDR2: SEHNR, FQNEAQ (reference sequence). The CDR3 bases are TGTGCCAGCAGCACCCGCTCTAGCGGGGAGTACAATGAGCAGTTCTTC. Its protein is CASSTRSSGEYNEQFF. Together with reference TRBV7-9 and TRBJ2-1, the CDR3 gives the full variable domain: DTGVSQNPRHKITKRGQNVTFRCDPISEHNRLYWYRQTLGQGPEFLTYFQNEAQLEKSRLLSDRFSAERPKGSFSTLEIQRTEQGDSAMYLCASSTRSSGEYNEQFFGPGTRLTVL.

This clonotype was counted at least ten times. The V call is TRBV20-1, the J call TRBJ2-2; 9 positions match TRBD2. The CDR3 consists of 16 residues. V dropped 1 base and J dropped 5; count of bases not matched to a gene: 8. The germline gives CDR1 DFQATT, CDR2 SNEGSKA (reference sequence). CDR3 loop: CSARAQLSGRTGELFF. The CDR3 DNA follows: TGCAGTGCTAGAGCTCAGCTTAGCGGGAGAACCGGGGAGCTGTTTTTT.

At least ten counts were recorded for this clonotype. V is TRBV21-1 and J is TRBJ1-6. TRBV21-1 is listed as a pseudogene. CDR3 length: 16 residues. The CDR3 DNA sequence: TGTGCCAGCAGCAGCTGGGGGGAGGCTGAAAATTCACCCCTCCACTTT. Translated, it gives CASSSWGEAENSPLHF.

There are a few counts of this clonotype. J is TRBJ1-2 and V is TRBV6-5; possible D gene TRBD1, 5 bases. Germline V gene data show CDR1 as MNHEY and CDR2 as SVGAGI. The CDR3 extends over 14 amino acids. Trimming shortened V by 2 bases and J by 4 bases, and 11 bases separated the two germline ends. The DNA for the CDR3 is TGTGCCAGCAGTTACCGGGACGTGGGCTATGGCTACACCTTC. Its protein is CASSYRDVGYGYTF.

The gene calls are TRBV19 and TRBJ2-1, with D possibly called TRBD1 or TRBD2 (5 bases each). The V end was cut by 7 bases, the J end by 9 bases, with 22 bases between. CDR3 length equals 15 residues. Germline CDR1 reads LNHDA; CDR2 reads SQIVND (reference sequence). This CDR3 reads CASTPAGTRAGEQFF. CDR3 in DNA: TGTGCCAGTACCCCAGCCGGGACCCGCGCCGGTGAGCAGTTCTTC.

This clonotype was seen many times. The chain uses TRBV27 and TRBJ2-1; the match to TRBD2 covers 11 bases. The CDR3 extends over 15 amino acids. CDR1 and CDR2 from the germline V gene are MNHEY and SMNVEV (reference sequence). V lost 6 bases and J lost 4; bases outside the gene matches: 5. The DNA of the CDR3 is TGTGCCAGCAGAGGACTAGCGGGTCTTTACAATGAGCAGTTCTTC. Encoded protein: CASRGLAGLYNEQFF.

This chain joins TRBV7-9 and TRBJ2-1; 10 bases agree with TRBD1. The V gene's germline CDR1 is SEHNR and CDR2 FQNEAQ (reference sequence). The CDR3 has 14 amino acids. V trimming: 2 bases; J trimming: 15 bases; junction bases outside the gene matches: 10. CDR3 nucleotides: TGTGCCAGCAGCTTACTAAGGGCAGGACAGGGGGTGTTCTTC. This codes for CASSLLRAGQGVFF.